Sequencing of this T cell receptor (beta chain) was carried out in a study of blood T cells in healthy people across ages. Combining a sample-barcoded 5' primer with a J-beta primer mix, a second PCR ran for roughly 7 to 11 cycles. TCRdb reprocessed the 5' RACE reads with MiXCR, giving one entry per CDR3 protein. The sample has roughly 2 million distinct CDR3 sequences, roughly 49% seen once. Study-wide findings and caveats: TCR beta diversity correlated strongly with naive T cell percentage. Age brought a roughly linear fall in TCR beta diversity measured per million T cells.

Germline values: CDR1 DFQATT, CDR2 SNEGSKA (reference sequence). After removal of 2 bases from V and 5 bases from J, the junction contained 3 bases not matched to a gene. The length of the CDR3 is 13 residues. Of note for this clonotype: Its cognate antigen is unknown.

Sequencing used blood. V and J are TRBV20-1 and TRBJ1-2, with 9 nucleotides matching TRBD1. The clonotype comes from a woman in her forties in good health. CDR3 coding DNA: TGCAGTGCTAGACGGGACAGGGAATATGGCTACACCTTC. Translating gives CSARRDREYGYTF.